These 16 T cell receptor beta chains were all obtained from the same sample, sequenced in a study of T-cell reconstitution after alpha-beta-depleted transplantation in children. For TCRbeta, the library was prepared with unique molecular identifiers. TCRdb redid the calling of the PCR reads with MiXCR, one entry per CDR3 protein. This table has a few hundred thousand distinct CDR3 sequences, roughly 20% appearing once. The starting material was PBMCs from the stem cell graft donor, obtained from the stem cell graft. The source is a human donor who donated a stem cell graft to a child with acute myeloid leukemia.

This clonotype was observed a handful of times. The CDR3, as DNA: TGTGCCAGCACCGAGGAAAAACTGTTTTTT. This gives the protein CASTEEKLFF. The J gene is TRBJ1-4, the V gene TRBV6-2 or TRBV6-3; D is unclear. Trimming took 7 bases from V and 8 from J, leaving 5 bases between them. Per germline, CDR1 MNHEY and CDR2 SVGEGT. The CDR3 spans 10 residues.

V gene TRBV24-1 combines with J gene TRBJ2-1; D is ambiguous. The V end was cut by 4 bases, the J end by 8 bases, with 11 bases between. Germline CDR1 reads KGHDR; CDR2 reads SFDVKD. The CDR3 length is 13 residues. The DNA for the CDR3 is TGTGCCACCAGTGAATCCGCTGGGGATGAGCAGTTCTTC. Its protein is CATSESAGDEQFF.

The J gene is TRBJ2-5, the V gene TRBV12-3 or TRBV12-4, with D hard to call. The CDR3 loop spans 16 amino acids. V was cut by 2 bases and J by 0 bases, with 13 bases left in between. The CDR3, as DNA: TGTGCCAGCAGTTTATACTCAGCTAGGTACCAAGAGACCCAGTACTTC. It translates to CASSLYSARYQETQYF.

The rearrangement joins TRBV12-3 or TRBV12-4 to TRBJ2-7; 9 bases are a match to TRBD2. The CDR3 covers 14 residues. V was clipped by 3 bases and J by 5 bases; unmatched bases: 5. Written as DNA, the CDR3 is TGTGCCAGCAGTTTGGTAGCGGGAGTGAACGAGCAGTACTTC. This gives the protein CASSLVAGVNEQYF.

This clonotype showed up just a few times. The genes are TRBV7-9 and TRBJ2-1, with 10 bases fitting TRBD1. The V gene end was trimmed by 5 bases and the J gene end by 8 bases; junction bases not matched to a gene: 12. In germline, CDR1 is SEHNR, CDR2 FQNEAQ (reference sequence). This CDR3 region has 16 residues. The CDR3 DNA sequence: TGTGCCAGCAGCCACACACCGGGACAGGGGCTCTATGAGCAGTTCTTC. It is translated as CASSHTPGQGLYEQFF.

In this sample, this clonotype turned up a few times. V usage is TRBV20-1 and J usage is TRBJ2-7, with D maybe TRBD1 (6 bases). V was cut by 2 bases and J by 3 bases, with 14 bases left in between. Germline CDR1 DFQATT, CDR2 SNEGSKA (reference sequence). This CDR3 is 14 amino acids long. The CDR3 reads CSARRDMGFYEQYF. The DNA of the CDR3 is TGCAGTGCTAGACGGGACATGGGATTCTACGAGCAGTACTTC.

The table lists this clonotype with a few counts. The chain has TRBV10-3 and TRBJ2-1; perhaps TRBD1 as D (5 bases). Trimming removed 0 bases from V and 2 bases from J, with 11 bases in between. In germline, CDR1 is ENHRY, CDR2 SYGVKD. The CDR3 length is 16 residues. Here the CDR3 reads CAISESTLGAYNEQFF. The CDR3 bases are TGTGCCATCAGTGAGTCGACGTTAGGGGCCTACAATGAGCAGTTCTTC.

Only a few counts were recorded for this clonotype. This chain connects TRBV20-1 to TRBJ2-5; TRBD2 matches 13 bases. Germline values: CDR1 DFQATT, CDR2 SNEGSKA (reference sequence). The CDR3 consists of 16 residues. The V gene end was trimmed by 2 bases and the J gene end by 5 bases; junction bases not matched to a gene: 8. CDR3 protein: CSARLGLAGVLETQYF. The CDR3 DNA reads TGCAGTGCTAGACTCGGACTAGCGGGAGTACTCGAGACCCAGTACTTC.

A few counts support this clonotype. The J gene is TRBJ1-1, the V gene TRBV20-1; tentatively, D is TRBD1 (5 bases). From germline, CDR1 is DFQATT and CDR2 SNEGSKA (reference sequence). V was cut by 0 bases and J by 2 bases, with 10 bases left in between. The CDR3 is made up of 14 amino acids. CDR3 sequence (DNA): TGCAGTGCTAGAGAACCAGGGATTAACACTGAAGCTTTCTTT. Encoded protein: CSAREPGINTEAFF.

CDR3 in amino acids: CASSLAGGHGNEQFF. Here the CDR3 DNA reads TGTGCCAGCAGTTTAGCGGGAGGGCACGGGAATGAGCAGTTCTTC. The gene calls are TRBV7-3 and TRBJ2-1, with 11 bases that match TRBD2. Germline CDR1 reads SGHTA; CDR2 reads FQGTGA. The CDR3 extends over 15 amino acids. The J segment lost 7 bases and the V segment lost 6 bases, leaving 8 bases of the junction unmatched. Variable domain in full (rest from reference TRBV7-3 and TRBJ2-1): GAGVSQTPSNKVTEKGKYVELRCDPISGHTALYWYRQSLGQGPEFLIYFQGTGAADDSGLPNDRFFAVRPEGSVSTLKIQRTERGDSAVYLCASSLAGGHGNEQFFGPGTRLTVL.

The chain joins TRBV15 to TRBJ2-7; 10 bases line up with TRBD1. The CDR3 loop spans 15 amino acids. Germline CDR1 and CDR2: LNHNV and YYDKDF (reference sequence). After removal of 8 bases from V and 4 bases from J, the junction contained 11 bases not matched to a gene. For the CDR3, the DNA is TGTGCCACCCGGACCGGGACAGGGGTTTTGTACGAGCAGTACTTC. It is translated as CATRTGTGVLYEQYF.

The chain combines TRBV24-1 with TRBJ2-1; the match to TRBD2 covers 7 bases. V was clipped by 9 bases and J by 9 bases; unmatched bases: 16. CDR1 is KGHDR, CDR2 SFDVKD, per germline. This CDR3 spans 15 amino acids. The CDR3 DNA follows: TGTGCCACCCTGGGGGGGAGTTTACCCTTTACTGAGCAGTTCTTC. This translates into CATLGGSLPFTEQFF.

This clonotype was seen more than once but under ten times. This chain links TRBV12-3 or TRBV12-4 with TRBJ2-1; no firm D call. The CDR3 is 13 amino acids. V lost 2 bases and J lost 8, with 10 bases in between. The CDR3 region is CASSLHLVDEQFF. The CDR3 nucleotides read TGTGCCAGCAGTTTACATCTCGTCGATGAGCAGTTCTTC.

The chain has TRBV29-1 and TRBJ2-7, with 7 positions matching TRBD1. From germline, CDR1 is SQVTM and CDR2 ANQGSEA. The V gene end was trimmed by 4 bases and the J gene end by 4 bases; junction bases not matched to a gene: 7. The CDR3 loop spans 13 amino acids. The CDR3 loop is CSVGRTGSYEQYF. CDR3 coding DNA: TGCAGCGTTGGCAGGACAGGCAGTTACGAGCAGTACTTC.

This chain uses TRBV12-3 or TRBV12-4 with TRBJ1-3, with a weak D call TRBD1 (6 bases). The V gene lost 6 bases and the J gene lost 4 bases, with 16 bases spanning the gap. CDR3 size: 15 residues. The CDR3 reads CASSFSGTTGNTIYF. The CDR3 DNA reads TGTGCCAGCAGCTTTTCAGGGACAACAGGAAACACCATATATTTT.

There are a few counts of this clonotype. V and J are TRBV4-2 and TRBJ1-1; TRBD1 might be the D (6 bases). This CDR3 has 15 amino acids. The V gene lost 0 bases and the J gene lost 0 bases, with 8 bases spanning the gap. Germline loops: CDR1 LGHNA, CDR2 YNFKEQ. The CDR3 here is CASSQERGLNTEAFF. Written as DNA, the CDR3 is TGTGCCAGCAGCCAAGAAAGGGGGTTGAACACTGAAGCTTTCTTT.